A selection of T cell receptor beta chains follows, all from one sample in a study of identical twins. Via MiXCR, TCRdb re-called the 5' RACE reads, giving one row per CDR3 protein. The sample holds some 1,600,000 distinct CDR3 sequences; less than 35% are singletons and the top ten take more than 0.25%. The specimen was cord blood. These TCRs come from a newborn girl in good health. CDR3s leave out the opening cysteine and the closing phenylalanine or tryptophan. Fields, in order: J gene, V gene, CDR3 length, clone size, CDR3 protein. Some rows mark clone size as missing; the rest say once, few, many or name a class of expanded clone.

>TRBJ2-1|TRBV5-1|13|-
ASSLRPSGGREQF
>TRBJ2-2|TRBV5-1|11|few
ASSPVNTGELF
>TRBJ2-1|TRBV10-3|13|-
AISESAGTYNEQF
>TRBJ2-1|TRBV7-9|13|-
ASSPWTGNYNEQF
>TRBJ1-5|TRBV4-1|12|-
ASSARGLNQPQH
>TRBJ2-7|TRBV29-1|12|-
SVEDTGSKNIRY
>TRBJ2-7|TRBV11-2|10|-
ASSLQGLEQY
>-|TRBV7-2|14|-
ASRFRAGESYNEQY
>TRBJ1-1|TRBV20-1|12|-
SARPGTSNTEAF
>TRBJ1-2|TRBV9|12|-
ASSVGEGGYGYT
>TRBJ2-1|TRBV7-8|14|-
ASSLSERGSYNEQF
>TRBJ2-5|TRBV25-1|17|-
ASSAPTGTSGLGLHEQY
>-|TRBV3-1|12|-
ASSQDQGWKTQY
>TRBJ2-1|TRBV20-1|8|-
SASGTEQF
>TRBJ2-3|TRBV20-1|11|-
SALDRGGDTQY
>TRBJ2-5|TRBV24-1|13|few
ATSDLVAGQETQY
>TRBJ1-2|TRBV27|16|-
ASSPRAGQGPRGYGYT
>TRBJ1-5|TRBV20-1|11|-
SAGLVGGQPQH
>TRBJ1-2|TRBV10-3|11|few
ASGTGGSYGYT
>TRBJ1-3|TRBV4-1|14|-
ASSQDQGFSGNTIY
>TRBJ2-3|TRBV20-1|7|few
SVAEPQY
>TRBJ2-1|TRBV29-1|11|many
SVDASSYNEQF
>TRBJ1-4|TRBV6-5|12|few
ASSYNGDIKKLF
>TRBJ2-7|TRBV13|14|-
ASNPTLPKPSYEQY
>TRBJ2-3|TRBV5-1|15|few
ASSSTVTSKPTDTQY